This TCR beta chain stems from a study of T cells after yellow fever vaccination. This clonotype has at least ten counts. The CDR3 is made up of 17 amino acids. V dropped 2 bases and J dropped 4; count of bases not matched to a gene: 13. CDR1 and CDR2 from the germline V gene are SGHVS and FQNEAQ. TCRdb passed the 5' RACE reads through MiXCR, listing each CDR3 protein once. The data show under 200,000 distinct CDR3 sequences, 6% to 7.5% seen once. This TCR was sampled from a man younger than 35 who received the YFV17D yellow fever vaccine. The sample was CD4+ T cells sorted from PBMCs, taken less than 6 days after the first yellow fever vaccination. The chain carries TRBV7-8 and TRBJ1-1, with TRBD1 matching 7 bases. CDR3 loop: CASSLITGQVGGTEAFF. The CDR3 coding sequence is TGTGCCAGCAGCTTAATTACCGGACAGGTTGGCGGCACTGAAGCTTTCTTT.